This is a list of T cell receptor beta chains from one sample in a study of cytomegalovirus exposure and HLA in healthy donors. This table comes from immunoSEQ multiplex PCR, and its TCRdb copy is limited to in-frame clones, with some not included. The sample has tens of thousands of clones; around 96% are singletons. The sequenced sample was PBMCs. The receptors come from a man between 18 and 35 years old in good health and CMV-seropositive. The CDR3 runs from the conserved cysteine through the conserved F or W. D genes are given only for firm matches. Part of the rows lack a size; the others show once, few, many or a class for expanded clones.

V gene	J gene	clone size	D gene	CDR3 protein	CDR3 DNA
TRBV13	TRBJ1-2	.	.	CASSFSGGYTF	TGTGCCAGCAGTTTCTCAGGGGGCTACACCTTC
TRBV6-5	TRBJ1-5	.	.	CASSPYRGAYQPQHF	TGTGCCAGCAGTCCCTACCGGGGGGCATATCAGCCCCAGCATTTT
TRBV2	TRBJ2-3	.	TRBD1	CASSEAPGGATDTQYF	TGTGCCAGCAGTGAAGCCCCAGGGGGCGCCACAGATACGCAGTATTTT
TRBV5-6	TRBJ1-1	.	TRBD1	CASSLYRGTEAFF	TGTGCCAGCAGCTTGTACAGGGGGACTGAAGCTTTCTTT
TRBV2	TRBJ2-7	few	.	CAIRTDSYEQYF	TGTGCCATCAGGACAGACTCCTACGAGCAGTACTTC
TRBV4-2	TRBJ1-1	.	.	CASSQSRNTEAFF	TGTGCCAGCAGCCAAAGCCGGAACACTGAAGCTTTCTTT
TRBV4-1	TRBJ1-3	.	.	CASSTQGSGNTIYF	TGCGCCAGCAGCACCCAGGGAAGTGGAAACACCATATATTTT
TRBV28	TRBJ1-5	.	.	CASRPEWGGNQPQHF	TGTGCCAGCAGACCGGAGTGGGGCGGCAATCAGCCCCAGCATTTT
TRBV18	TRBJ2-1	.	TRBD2	CASSPTSGRDNEQFF	TGTGCCAGCTCCCCCACTAGCGGGAGGGACAATGAGCAGTTCTTC
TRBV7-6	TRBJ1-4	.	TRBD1	CASSTRTGGSGQWSEKLFF	TGTGCCAGCAGCACCCGCACAGGGGGCTCGGGGCAGTGGAGTGAAAAACTGTTTTTT
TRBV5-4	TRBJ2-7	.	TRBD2	CASSLVGSGRTHEQYF	TGTGCCAGCAGCTTGGTGGGTAGCGGGAGGACCCACGAGCAGTACTTC
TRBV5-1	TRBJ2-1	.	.	CASSFERSEQFF	TGCGCCAGCAGCTTCGAGAGGAGTGAGCAGTTCTTC
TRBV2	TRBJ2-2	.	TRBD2	CASSEDLAGGSGGELFF	TGTGCCAGCAGTGAGGATCTAGCGGGAGGGTCTGGAGGGGAGCTGTTTTTT
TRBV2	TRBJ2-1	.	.	CASSRGGGSIYNEQFF	TGTGCCAGCAGTCGTGGGGGGGGCTCTATCTACAATGAGCAGTTCTTC
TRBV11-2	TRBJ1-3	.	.	CASRSGMSVFGNTIYF	TGTGCCAGCAGGTCAGGGATGTCTGTATTCGGAAACACCATATATTTT
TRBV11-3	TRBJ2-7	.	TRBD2	CASSTRLAGTHEQYF	TGTGCCAGCAGCACCCGACTAGCGGGTACCCACGAGCAGTACTTC
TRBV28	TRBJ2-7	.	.	CASSFRVPSYEQYF	TGTGCCAGCAGTTTTCGGGTACCCTCCTACGAGCAGTACTTC
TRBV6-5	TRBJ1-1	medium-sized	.	CASLQTGGRDTEAFF	TGTGCCAGCCTCCAAACGGGGGGGCGCGACACTGAGGCTTTCTTT
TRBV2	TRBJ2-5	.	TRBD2	CASSEGGIGGGETQYF	TGTGCCAGCAGTGAAGGAGGAATTGGGGGAGGGGAGACCCAGTACTTC
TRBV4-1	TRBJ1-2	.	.	CASSQLFRGGDYGYTF	TGCGCCAGCAGCCAACTCTTTCGGGGAGGGGACTATGGCTACACCTTC
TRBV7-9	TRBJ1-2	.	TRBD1	CASSTTGGGGYTF	TGTGCCAGCAGCACGACAGGGGGCGGTGGCTACACCTTC
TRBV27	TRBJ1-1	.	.	CASIWRGEAFF	TGTGCCAGCATCTGGCGCGGTGAAGCTTTCTTT
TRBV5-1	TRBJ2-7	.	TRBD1	CASSSYRGSPYEQYF	TGCGCCAGCAGCTCGTACAGGGGATCCCCCTACGAGCAGTACTTC
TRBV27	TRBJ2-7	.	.	CASSLGMGGSSEQYF	TGTGCCAGCAGTTTGGGTATGGGGGGTTCTTCCGAGCAGTACTTC
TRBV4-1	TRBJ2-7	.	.	CASSPAPGGGLREQYF	TGCGCCAGCAGCCCCGCCCCGGGAGGGGGCCTACGCGAGCAGTACTTC
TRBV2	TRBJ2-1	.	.	CASSEFLSSYNEQFF	TGTGCCAGCAGTGAATTTCTTAGTTCCTACAATGAGCAGTTCTTC
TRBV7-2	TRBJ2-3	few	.	CASSLNYLTDTQYF	TGTGCCAGCAGCTTAAACTACCTCACAGATACGCAGTATTTT
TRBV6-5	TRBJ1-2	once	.	CASSLSTWDGYTF	TGTGCCAGCAGTTTGTCGACATGGGATGGCTACACCTTC
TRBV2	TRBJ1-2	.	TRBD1	CASVTAGQGHGYTF	TGTGCCAGCGTGACGGCGGGACAGGGTCATGGCTACACCTTC
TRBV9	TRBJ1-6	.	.	CASSLTQNGRDRGSPLHF	TGTGCCAGCAGCCTCACTCAGAATGGCAGGGATCGCGGTTCACCCCTCCACTTT
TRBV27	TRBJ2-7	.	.	CASSLTPPPSSYEQYF	TGTGCCAGCAGTCTAACCCCGCCACCTTCCTCCTACGAGCAGTACTTC
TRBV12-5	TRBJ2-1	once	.	CASGHALSSYNEQFF	TGTGCTAGTGGTCACGCATTGAGCTCCTACAATGAGCAGTTCTTC
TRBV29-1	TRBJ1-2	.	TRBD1	CSAGTGHGYTF	TGCAGCGCTGGGACAGGGCATGGCTACACCTTC
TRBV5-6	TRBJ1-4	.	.	CASSSRSGTREGGNEKLFF	TGTGCCAGCAGCTCCCGTTCGGGGACACGGGAAGGGGGTAATGAAAAACTGTTTTTT
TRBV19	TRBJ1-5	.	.	CASSYTPGRGRSSNQPQHF	TGTGCCAGTAGTTACACCCCCGGGCGGGGACGATCAAGCAATCAGCCCCAGCATTTT
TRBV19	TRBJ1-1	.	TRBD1	CATQGDVNTEAFF	TGTGCCACCCAGGGGGATGTGAACACTGAAGCTTTCTTT
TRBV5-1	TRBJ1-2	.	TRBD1	CASSPGGQLRAIYGYTF	TGCGCCAGCAGCCCAGGGGGACAGCTTAGAGCTATCTATGGCTACACCTTC
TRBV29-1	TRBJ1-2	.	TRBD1	CSVEDPQGDYGYTF	TGCAGCGTTGAAGATCCTCAGGGGGACTATGGCTACACCTTC
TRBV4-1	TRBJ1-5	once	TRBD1	CASSQDPLRTGPEPQHF	TGCGCCAGCAGCCAAGACCCTTTGCGGACAGGGCCCGAGCCCCAGCATTTT
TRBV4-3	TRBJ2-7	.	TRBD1	CASSPGQGAVYEQYF	TGCGCCAGCAGCCCCGGACAGGGGGCTGTCTACGAGCAGTACTTC
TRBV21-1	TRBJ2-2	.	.	CASSIRTGGLIGELFF	TGTGCCAGCAGCATAAGGACAGGGGGCTTGATCGGGGAGCTGTTTTTT